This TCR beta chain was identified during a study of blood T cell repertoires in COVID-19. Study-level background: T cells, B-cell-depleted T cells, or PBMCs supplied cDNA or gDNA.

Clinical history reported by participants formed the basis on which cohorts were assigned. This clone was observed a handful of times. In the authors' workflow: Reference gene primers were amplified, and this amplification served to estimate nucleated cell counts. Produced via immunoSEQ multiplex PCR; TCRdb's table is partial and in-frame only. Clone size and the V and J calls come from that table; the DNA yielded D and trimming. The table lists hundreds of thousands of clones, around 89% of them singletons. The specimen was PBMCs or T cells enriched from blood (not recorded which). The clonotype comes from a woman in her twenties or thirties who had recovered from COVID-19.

Here the CDR3 reads CASSLRAGVQPQHF. In DNA form, the CDR3 reads TGTGCCAGCAGTTTAAGGGCAGGGGTACAGCCCCAGCATTTT. The chain links TRBV28 to TRBJ1-5; TRBD1 might be the D (6 bases). V dropped 2 bases and J dropped 7 bases, with 12 bases sitting between them. The CDR3 is made up of 14 amino acids. Looked up from germline, CDR1 is MDHEN and CDR2 is SYDVKM.